Sequencing of this T cell receptor (beta chain) was carried out in a study of T cell clonality in common variable immunodeficiency. At least ten counts were recorded for this clone. Its target is not known. Read coverage stops 3 residues before the CDR3 terminus; the germline J gene supplies the remainder. V lost 3 bases to trimming and J lost 4 bases, with 12 bases between them. The germline V gene has CDR1 DFQATT and CDR2 SNEGSKA (reference sequence). The CDR3 totals 13 residues. Clones were read by immunoSEQ multiplex PCR, and TCRdb kept only the in-frame ones, dropping some. The sample yields more than 55,000 clones, without any singletons. Study-wide results and limits: Authors noted CVID clonality's cause needs subpopulation repertoire sequencing.

This TCR was recovered from a person aged 18 to 70 in good health. The sequenced material came from peripheral blood mononuclear cells. This chain connects TRBV20-1 to TRBJ1-1; no reliable D call. The CDR3 DNA, read in part, is TGCAGTGCTAGGGGCCCTAACCCCACTGAA. Translation gives CSARGPNPTE. The full CDR3 is CSARGPNPTEAFF.